This T cell receptor beta chain comes out of a study of Ad26.COV2.S vaccination and SARS-CoV-2 variants. Whole-study results and caveats: Responses of spike-specific T cells (both CD8+ and CD4+) reportedly showed substantial breadth after vaccination.

The length of the CDR3 is 15 residues. CDR1 and CDR2 from the germline V gene are SGHTA and FQGNSA. Trimming took 1 base from V and 4 from J; bases not matched to a gene: 4. Sample treatment: some 20 received Ad26.COV2.S at low or high dose, single or two shots; roughly five received placebo; per-sample allocation not given. Samples analyzed were those drawn on day 63 after the first vaccine or placebo injection. Produced via immunoSEQ multiplex PCR; TCRdb's table is partial and in-frame only. The table has about 440,000 clones, roughly 87% seen once; the top ten hold over 10%. With regard to this clone: No antigen is known for it.

The clonotype was recovered from a person between 18 and 60 years old who received the Ad26.COV2.S COVID-19 vaccine or a placebo. The sequencing used peripheral blood, collected in a trial of Ad26.COV2.S vaccine versus placebo. V is TRBV7-2 and J is TRBJ2-1; 7 bases are shared with TRBD2. The CDR3 is CASSLDSSGYNEQFF. The CDR3 DNA follows: TGTGCCAGCAGCTTAGATTCTAGCGGATACAATGAGCAGTTCTTC.